This entry lists 27 T cell receptor beta chains sequenced from one sample in a study of control samples from healthy donors and cancer patients. Repertoires were generated with immunoSEQ multiplex PCR, while TCRdb's copy carries only in-frame clones and drops some. The sample carries 90,000 to 130,000 clones, around four fifths recorded once. Input material: blood. The receptor source for this set is a man aged 18 to 30 in good health.

This clone has just one count. The rearrangement uses TRBV6-1 and TRBJ2-2; no reliable D call. Germline V gene data show CDR1 as MNHNS and CDR2 as SASEGT. The CDR3 sequence is 15 residues long. V lost 2 bases and J lost 1, with 8 bases in between. The CDR3 loop reads CASSENRMNTGELFF. The CDR3 DNA reads as TGTGCCAGCAGTGAAAACCGCATGAACACCGGGGAGCTGTTTTTT.

V and J are TRBV13 and TRBJ1-2; the match to TRBD1 covers 7 bases. The CDR3 spans 13 residues. The V gene's germline CDR1 is PRHDT and CDR2 FYEKMQ (reference sequence). After removal of 0 bases from V and 12 bases from J, the junction contained 7 bases not matched to a gene. In DNA form, the CDR3 reads TGTGCCAGCAGCTTAGGCCGACAGGGAGGCAACACCTTC. This gives the protein CASSLGRQGGNTF.

Remarks on this clone: The same CDR3 can be traced to other DNA sequences in this sample. The rearrangement joins TRBV3-1 (or the pseudogene TRBV3-2) to TRBJ1-4; D is unresolved. The CDR3 covers 16 residues. Trimming left V 0 bases short and J 5 bases short, with 13 bases between. Germline CDR1 reads LGHDT; CDR2 reads YNNKEL (reference sequence). The CDR3: CASSQDIAGPNEKLFF. CDR3 nucleotide sequence: TGTGCCAGCAGCCAAGATATTGCAGGACCCAATGAAAAACTGTTTTTT.

The rearrangement joins TRBV9 to TRBJ1-2; possible D gene TRBD1, 5 bases. The CDR3 has 15 residues. V lost 1 base and J lost 4, with 14 bases in between. Germline CDR1 is SGDLS and CDR2 is YYNGEE. In DNA, the CDR3 is TGTGCCAGCAGCGTAAGGCAGGGCGGGAGCTATGGCTACACCTTC. Amino acid sequence: CASSVRQGGSYGYTF.

The gene calls are TRBV6-4 and TRBJ1-6, with TRBD1 matching over 7 bases. The CDR3 runs 14 residues. Germline assignment: CDR1 MRHNA and CDR2 SNTAGT. V lost 6 bases and J lost 5; bases outside the gene matches: 4. CDR3 sequence: CASREGQHNSPLHF. CDR3 coding DNA: TGTGCCAGCAGGGAGGGACAGCATAATTCACCCCTCCACTTT.

The rearrangement links TRBV20-1 to TRBJ2-1, with D hard to call. CDR1 is DFQATT and CDR2 is SNEGSKA in the germline V gene (reference sequence). The CDR3 has 11 amino acids. The V end lost 3 bases, the J end lost 5 bases, and 5 bases lay between the germline ends. The CDR3 spells CSASGHNEQFF. The DNA of the CDR3 is TGCAGTGCTAGCGGCCACAATGAGCAGTTCTTC.

This clone was seen only once. This rearrangement joins TRBV28 to TRBJ1-4; D is uncertain. CDR1 is MDHEN, CDR2 SYDVKM, per germline. Trimming stripped 6 bases from V and 6 bases from J, with 20 bases between. This CDR3 spans 16 amino acids. The CDR3 region is CASSPFTGKFYEKLFF. The CDR3 DNA is TGTGCCAGCAGCCCTTTTACGGGGAAATTTTATGAAAAACTGTTTTTT.

This clone appeared once. The rearrangement links TRBV27 to TRBJ2-5; D perhaps matches TRBD2 (5 bases). Germline values: CDR1 MNHEY, CDR2 SMNVEV (reference sequence). This CDR3 comprises 14 residues. The CDR3: CATATSRVQETQYF. CDR3 nucleotides: TGTGCAACGGCGACGTCGAGGGTCCAAGAGACCCAGTACTTC.

The V and J genes are TRBV10-2 and TRBJ2-1; 11 bases fit TRBD2. With V trimmed by 5 bases and J by 6 bases, 12 bases remained unmatched. The CDR3 runs 17 residues. Germline V gene data show CDR1 as WSHSY and CDR2 as SAAADI. The CDR3 DNA reads as TGCGCCAGCAGTCCTTATCTAGCGGGGGGACGCAGCAATGAGCAGTTCTTC. This encodes CASSPYLAGGRSNEQFF.

This chain joins TRBV7-2 and TRBJ2-3; 10 bases agree with TRBD2. With 3 bases clipped from V and 5 bases from J, the junction kept 14 bases outside the gene matches. Germline V gives CDR1 SGHTA, CDR2 FQGNSA. The CDR3 sequence is 18 residues long. DNA of the CDR3: TGTGCCAGCAGCTTGTCATCTAGGACTAGCGGAGGGCTAGATACGCAGTATTTT. Translating it yields CASSLSSRTSGGLDTQYF.

The gene calls are TRBV25-1 and TRBJ2-3; 11 bases fit TRBD1. From germline, CDR1 is MGHDK and CDR2 SYGVNS. The CDR3 extends over 18 amino acids. The J segment lost 5 bases and the V segment lost 4 bases, leaving 14 bases of the junction unmatched. CDR3 sequence (DNA): TGTGCCAGCAGTGGAACTTACTTGGACAGGGGGCAGGAAGATACGCAGTATTTT. It translates to CASSGTYLDRGQEDTQYF.

The chain is built from TRBV5-5 and TRBJ1-5, with D uncertain. The V gene's germline CDR1 is SGHKS and CDR2 YYEKEE (reference sequence). The CDR3 loop spans 17 amino acids. V shed 4 bases and J shed 1 base, with 18 bases lying between them. The CDR3 spells CASSERPAGMSNQPQHF. The DNA of the CDR3 is TGTGCCAGCAGCGAGCGGCCTGCGGGTATGAGCAATCAGCCCCAGCATTTT.

The chain joins TRBV5-6 to TRBJ1-1; TRBD1 matches at 9 bases. J gave up 4 bases and V 4 bases, and 8 bases lay outside the gene matches. The CDR3 extends over 15 amino acids. Germline CDR1 SGHDT, CDR2 YYEEEE. DNA of the CDR3: TGTGCCAGCAGCGGGACAGGGAGGCAGAGCACTGAAGCTTTCTTT. Translating it yields CASSGTGRQSTEAFF. The whole variable domain, remainder taken from reference TRBV5-6 and TRBJ1-1, is DAGVTQSPTHLIKTRGQQVTLRCSPKSGHDTVSWYQQALGQGPQFIFQYYEEEERQRGNFPDRFSGHQFPNYSSELNVNALLLGDSALYLCASSGTGRQSTEAFFGQGTRLTVV.

The gene calls are TRBV2 and TRBJ1-6; 8 nucleotides align to TRBD1. The CDR3 totals 17 residues. Germline CDR1 SNHLY, CDR2 FYNNEI. V gave up 4 bases and J gave up 0 bases; unmatched junction bases: 5. As DNA, the CDR3 is TGTGCCAGCAGTGGGACAGGGTACAGCTCCTATAATTCACCCCTCCACTTT. Protein sequence: CASSGTGYSSYNSPLHF.

The CDR3 sequence is CASSRPDETQYF. The DNA for the CDR3 is TGTGCCAGCAGCCGTCCCGACGAGACCCAGTACTTC. V and J are TRBV3-1 (or the pseudogene TRBV3-2) and TRBJ2-5; D uncertain. Germline V gene sequence: CDR1 LGHDT, CDR2 YNNKEL (reference sequence). This CDR3 has 12 amino acids. With 4 bases removed from V and 5 bases from J, the gap between germline ends came to 8 bases.

The genes are TRBV5-5 and TRBJ1-5, with D hard to call. Trimming cost V 0 bases and J 0 bases, with 16 bases left between them. The CDR3 sequence is 18 residues long. CDR1 is SGHKS and CDR2 is YYEKEE in the germline V gene (reference sequence). The CDR3 loop reads CASSLGTQLLNSNQPQHF. CDR3 in DNA: TGTGCCAGCAGCTTGGGCACTCAACTACTCAATAGCAATCAGCCCCAGCATTTT. The full variable domain, in which reference TRBV5-5 and TRBJ1-5 provide the parts outside the CDR3, is DAGVTQSPTHLIKTRGQQVTLRCSPISGHKSVSWYQQVLGQGPQFIFQYYEKEERGRGNFPDRFSARQFPNYSSELNVNALLLGDSALYLCASSLGTQLLNSNQPQHFGDGTRLSIL.

This clone was seen just once. The V gene is TRBV4-3, the J gene TRBJ2-7, with TRBD2 as a possible D gene (7 bases). The CDR3 runs 15 residues. Trimming took 4 bases from V and 1 from J, leaving 14 bases between them. Germline values: CDR1 LGHNA, CDR2 YSLEER. The CDR3 nucleotides read TGCGCCAGCAGCCGAGATCGGGGGGCGTCCTACGAGCAGTACTTC. Protein: CASSRDRGASYEQYF.

The genes are TRBV14 and TRBJ1-6, with 10 bases matching TRBD1. Unmatched junction bases numbered 11, after V lost 1 base and J lost 5 bases. The CDR3 totals 19 residues. CDR1 and CDR2 (germline): SGHDN, FVKESK. This CDR3 is CASSQAGTGALINNSPLHF. The CDR3 nucleotides are TGTGCCAGCAGCCAAGCCGGGACAGGGGCTCTGATAAATAATTCACCCCTCCACTTT.

The CDR3: CASSLGRRTEAFF. DNA of the CDR3: TGTGCCAGCAGCTTAGGTCGGAGGACTGAAGCTTTCTTT. The V and J genes are TRBV7-6 and TRBJ1-1; D is ambiguous. The V gene's germline CDR1 is SGHVS and CDR2 FNYEAQ. The ends were cut back, 1 base at V and 5 bases at J, with 8 bases in the middle. There are 13 residues in the CDR3.

This chain uses TRBV2 with TRBJ1-2; 8 bases map to TRBD1. This CDR3 is built from 14 residues. Germline CDR1 and CDR2: SNHLY and FYNNEI. V shed 6 bases and J 7 bases; nucleotides not matched to a gene: 10. CDR3 sequence: CASREADRGSGYTF. The CDR3 nucleotides read TGTGCCAGCAGAGAGGCCGACAGGGGTTCTGGCTACACCTTC.

V is TRBV6-5 and J is TRBJ1-4, with a possible D match to TRBD1 (5 bases). Germline V gives CDR1 MNHEY, CDR2 SVGAGI. Trimming stripped 5 bases from V and 13 bases from J, with 14 bases between. This CDR3 is built from 12 residues. CDR3 DNA: TGTGCCAGCAGTACCCGGGACTACGGACTGTTTTTT. It translates to CASSTRDYGLFF.

This clone occurred once. At the DNA level, this CDR3 is encoded by other sequences in the same sample as well. The chain employs TRBV7-9 and TRBJ2-5; D remains ambiguous. The V gene lost 3 bases and the J gene lost 5 bases, with 7 bases spanning the gap. Germline CDR1 SEHNR, CDR2 FQNEAQ (reference sequence). CDR3 length equals 12 residues. CDR3 sequence (DNA): TGTGCCAGCAGCTTGGTGGGGGAGACCCAGTACTTC. It codes for CASSLVGETQYF. The full variable domain, in which reference TRBV7-9 and TRBJ2-5 provide the parts outside the CDR3, is DTGVSQNPRHKITKRGQNVTFRCDPISEHNRLYWYRQTLGQGPEFLTYFQNEAQLEKSRLLSDRFSAERPKGSFSTLEIQRTEQGDSAMYLCASSLVGETQYFGPGTRLLVL.

The chain carries TRBV7-9 and TRBJ1-1, with D unresolved. Germline V lookup: CDR1 SEHNR, CDR2 FQNEAQ (reference sequence). V gave up 1 base and J gave up 3 bases, with 12 bases separating them. This CDR3 is 15 amino acids long. For the CDR3, the DNA is TGTGCCAGCAGCTTAGTGTCCGGGAAGTACACTGAAGCTTTCTTT. Translating gives CASSLVSGKYTEAFF.

The rearrangement links TRBV6-2 or TRBV6-3 to TRBJ2-2, with TRBD2 as a possible D gene (6 bases). The V gene's germline CDR1 is MNHEY and CDR2 SVGEGT. Trimming removed 4 bases at V and 2 bases at J, with 14 bases between. This CDR3 is 16 amino acids long. CDR3 in amino acids: CASSSLPGLNTGELFF. For the CDR3, the DNA is TGTGCCAGCAGTTCCCTTCCGGGACTTAACACCGGGGAGCTGTTTTTT.

This chain links TRBV27 with TRBJ2-3; D gene uncertain. The V gene's germline CDR1 is MNHEY and CDR2 SMNVEV (reference sequence). The V and J ends lost 3 bases and 1 base respectively, with 5 bases between them. The CDR3 is 13 residues long. The CDR3: CASSFLGTDTQYF. The CDR3 nucleotides read TGTGCCAGCAGTTTCCTCGGCACAGATACGCAGTATTTT.

V gene TRBV28 combines with J gene TRBJ2-3; D unclear. This CDR3 comprises 16 residues. CDR1 and CDR2 from the germline V gene are MDHEN and SYDVKM. V gave up 7 bases and J gave up 5 bases, with 22 bases separating them. CDR3 sequence: CASTLRLGNALDTQYF. The CDR3 DNA is TGTGCCAGCACCCTCCGATTGGGAAACGCACTAGATACGCAGTATTTT.

V usage is TRBV19 and J usage is TRBJ1-2, with no clear D. Germline loops: CDR1 LNHDA, CDR2 SQIVND (reference sequence). The CDR3 covers 12 residues. Trimming took 6 bases from V and 3 from J, leaving 8 bases between them. CDR3 DNA: TGTGCCAGTAGAGACGGGTACTATGGCTACACCTTC. This sequence encodes CASRDGYYGYTF.